The text below deals with one TCR beta chain. The antigen is not known. As to time point: pre-treatment sample, taken before nivolumab and TIL therapy. Stage 4 NSCLC adults joined between October 2017 and 2020. This sample is drawn from a study of TIL therapy for anti-PD-1-resistant metastatic lung cancer. Looking at the study overall: Tumor harvest preceded PD-1/PD-L1 blockade, followed by nivolumab treatment. Overall study findings and caveats: Infused TIL clonotypes partially replaced the baseline blood repertoire, then decayed over months.

CDR1 SGHTA and CDR2 FQGNSA come from the germline V gene. The CDR3 has 15 residues. J was trimmed by 1 base and V by 5 bases; bases with no gene match: 3. Sequencing used immunoSEQ v3. The protocol was immunoSEQ multiplex PCR, while the TCRdb copy is restricted to in-frame clones and leaves out a portion. The top ten clones hold 2.2% of a sample with 15,000 to 20,000 clones, roughly 85% of them seen once. The gene calls are TRBV7-2 and TRBJ2-1; 9 bases agree with TRBD1. Sequencing used blood, obtained at baseline. The TCR comes from a person aged 25 to 79 with non-small cell lung cancer. For the CDR3, the DNA is TGTGCCAGCAGCCCGACAGGGGGGTCCTACAATGAGCAGTTCTTC. Its translation: CASSPTGGSYNEQFF.